The source of this T cell receptor beta chain is a study of control samples from healthy donors and cancer patients. Clones were sequenced by immunoSEQ multiplex PCR, and TCRdb holds only the in-frame ones, with some missing. The sample lists over 120,000 clones, 85% to 95% occurring once. Per the germline V gene, CDR1 is MDHEN and CDR2 is SYDVKM. Trimming pared 2 bases from V and 8 bases from J, leaving 15 bases between. CDR3 length: 14 amino acids. Sequencing was done on a sample of PBMCs. This clonotype originated in a man in his fifties or sixties with colorectal cancer. The chain combines TRBV28 with TRBJ1-2; no clear D. This CDR3 reads CASSLGSGARGYTF. CDR3 nucleotides: TGTGCCAGCAGTTTAGGTAGTGGTGCTCGGGGCTACACCTTC.